This entry describes one T cell receptor (beta chain). Its antigen is undetermined. Quantitative 5'-RACE was performed with molecular barcodes, and it yielded the TCR beta libraries. TCRdb reanalysed the 5' RACE reads using MiXCR and keeps one entry per CDR3 protein. The table has about 500,000 distinct CDR3 sequences, roughly 5.3% seen once. This CDR3 is built from 13 residues. V shed 5 bases, J shed 5 bases, and the junction held 5 bases outside the gene matches. Per the germline V gene, CDR1 is KGHSH and CDR2 is LQKENI. This specimen belongs to a study of CD8 T cells in ankylosing spondylitis. General study points: As for the disease-linked clones, they showed a CD8+ phenotype and occurred at relatively low frequencies in peripheral blood. A TCR beta motif of eight highly homologous variants appeared characteristic of ankylosing spondylitis blood. Reportedly, significant enrichment of disease-linked clones occurred in matched ankylosing spondylitis synovial fluid.

The chain links TRBV18 to TRBJ1-2; 7 positions match TRBD1. The sequenced sample consisted of blood, either unsorted or a sorted T cell fraction (not recorded which). This clonotype originated in a male donor with ankylosing spondylitis. The CDR3 DNA follows: TGTGCCAGCTCATGGGACAGTATATATGGCTACACCTTC. It yields the protein CASSWDSIYGYTF.